What follows is one TCR beta chain and its context. Its antigen is not known. These data are taken from a study of T cell responses to AZD1222 COVID-19 vaccine. Study observations and caveats: Baseline seropositivity occurred in only a handful of AZD1222 recipients. Reportedly, close to half of spike-specific TCRs are directed against unmutated variant regions. Donors, mostly white British, included more females; clonal diversity was possibly underestimated. Vaccine-associated CD4 TCRs ranged over spike, dominating at 160-218 and 743-854.

This CDR3 spans 11 amino acids. Trimming took off 3 bases at V and 11 bases at J, with 10 bases between the two ends. Germline V gene lookup returns CDR1 LNHDA and CDR2 SQIVND (reference sequence). Sequenced by immunoSEQ multiplex PCR; TCRdb stores in-frame clones only, minus some. The profile shows roughly 130,000 clones, 85% to 95% of them singletons. The starting material was peripheral blood, obtained on day 0 of AZD1222 vaccination. This chain connects TRBV19 to TRBJ1-2; unclear D gene. This receptor was identified in an adult in good health. Written as DNA, the CDR3 is TGTGCCAGTAGTATCCTTGCCTGGTACACCTTC. It codes for CASSILAWYTF.